This T cell receptor (beta chain) was sequenced during a study of cytomegalovirus exposure and HLA in healthy donors. Study in general: Earlier, some 180 million T cells were analyzed, and about 120 million unique TCR beta sequences were found among them.

With 60 Vbeta and 13 Jbeta primers, the PCR was carried out. Some clones are missing from TCRdb's copy, which holds only in-frame ones; the method was immunoSEQ multiplex PCR. The sample records some 150,000 clones, about 83% being singletons. Germline CDR1 and CDR2: MGHRA and YSYEKL. The junction had 15 bases not matched to a gene; V was cut back by 0 bases and J by 4 bases. CDR3 size: 20 residues. The chain has TRBV4-1 and TRBJ2-1; TRBD2 agrees at 10 bases. This sequence originates from a woman aged 35 to 49 in good health and CMV-seronegative. Sample: PBMCs. CDR3 region: CASSQETSASGSRGYNEQFF. The CDR3 DNA sequence: TGCGCCAGCAGCCAAGAGACCTCAGCTAGCGGGAGTAGAGGATACAATGAGCAGTTCTTC.